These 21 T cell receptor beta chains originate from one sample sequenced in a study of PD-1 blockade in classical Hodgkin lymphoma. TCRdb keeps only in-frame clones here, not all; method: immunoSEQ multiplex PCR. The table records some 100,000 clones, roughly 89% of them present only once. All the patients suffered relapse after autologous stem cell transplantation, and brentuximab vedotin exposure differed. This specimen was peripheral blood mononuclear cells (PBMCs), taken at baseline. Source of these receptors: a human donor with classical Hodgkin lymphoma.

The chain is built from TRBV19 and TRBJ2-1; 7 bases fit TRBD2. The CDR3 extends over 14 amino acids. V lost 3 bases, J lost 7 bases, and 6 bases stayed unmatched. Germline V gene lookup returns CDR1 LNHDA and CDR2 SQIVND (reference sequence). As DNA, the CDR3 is TGTGCCAGTAGTATTGCGGGAGTTATAAATGAGCAGTTCTTC. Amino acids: CASSIAGVINEQFF.

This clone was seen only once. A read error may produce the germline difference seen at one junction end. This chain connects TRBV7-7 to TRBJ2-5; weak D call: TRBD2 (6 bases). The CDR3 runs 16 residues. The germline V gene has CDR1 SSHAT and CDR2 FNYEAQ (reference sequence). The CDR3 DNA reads TGTGCTAGCAGCTTCGCGGCGGGGATAGCTCGGGAGACCCAGTACTTC. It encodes CASSFAAGIARETQYF.

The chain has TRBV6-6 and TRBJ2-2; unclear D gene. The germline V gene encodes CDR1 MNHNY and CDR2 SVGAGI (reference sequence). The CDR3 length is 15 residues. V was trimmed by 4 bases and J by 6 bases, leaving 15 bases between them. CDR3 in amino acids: CASSSSRAPSGELFF. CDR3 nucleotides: TGTGCCAGCAGTTCAAGCCGAGCCCCCTCCGGGGAGCTGTTTTTT.

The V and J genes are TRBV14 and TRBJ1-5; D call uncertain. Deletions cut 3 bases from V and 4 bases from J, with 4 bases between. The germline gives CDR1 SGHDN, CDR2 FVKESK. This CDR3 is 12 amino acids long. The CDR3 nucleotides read TGTGCCAGCAGCCAGGAGAATCAGCCCCAGCATTTT. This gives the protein CASSQENQPQHF.

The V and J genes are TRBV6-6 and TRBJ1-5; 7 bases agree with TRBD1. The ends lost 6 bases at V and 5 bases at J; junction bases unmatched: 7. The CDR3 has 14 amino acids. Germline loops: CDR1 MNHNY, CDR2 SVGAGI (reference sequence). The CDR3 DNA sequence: TGTGCCAGCAGGGGAGGGGGCGTATATCAGCCCCAGCATTTT. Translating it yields CASRGGGVYQPQHF.

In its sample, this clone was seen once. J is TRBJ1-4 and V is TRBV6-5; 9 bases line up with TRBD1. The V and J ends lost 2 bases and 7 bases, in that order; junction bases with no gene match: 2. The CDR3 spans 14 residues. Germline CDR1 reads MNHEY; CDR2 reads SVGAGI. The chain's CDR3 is CASSYRDRVEKLFF. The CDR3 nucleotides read TGTGCCAGCAGTTACCGGGACAGGGTTGAAAAACTGTTTTTT.

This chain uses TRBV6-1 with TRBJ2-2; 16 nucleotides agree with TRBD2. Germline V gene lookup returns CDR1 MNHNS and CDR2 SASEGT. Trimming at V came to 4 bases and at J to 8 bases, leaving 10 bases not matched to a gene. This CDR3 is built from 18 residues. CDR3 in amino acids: CASSGPGLAGGLIGELFF. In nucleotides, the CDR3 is TGTGCCAGCAGTGGCCCGGGACTAGCGGGAGGGCTTATTGGGGAGCTGTTTTTT.

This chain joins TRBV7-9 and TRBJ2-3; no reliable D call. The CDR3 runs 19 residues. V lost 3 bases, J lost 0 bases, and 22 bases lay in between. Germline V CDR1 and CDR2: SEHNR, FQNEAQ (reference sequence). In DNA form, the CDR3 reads TGTGCCAGCAGCTTTGGGAATTTAATGGGTCTACCGAGCACAGATACGCAGTATTTT. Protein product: CASSFGNLMGLPSTDTQYF.

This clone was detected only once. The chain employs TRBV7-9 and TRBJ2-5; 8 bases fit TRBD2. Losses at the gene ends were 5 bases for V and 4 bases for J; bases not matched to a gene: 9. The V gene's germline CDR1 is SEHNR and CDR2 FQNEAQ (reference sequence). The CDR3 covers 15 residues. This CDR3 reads CASSQRLAIGETQYF. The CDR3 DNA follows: TGTGCCAGCAGCCAGAGACTAGCGATAGGAGAGACCCAGTACTTC.

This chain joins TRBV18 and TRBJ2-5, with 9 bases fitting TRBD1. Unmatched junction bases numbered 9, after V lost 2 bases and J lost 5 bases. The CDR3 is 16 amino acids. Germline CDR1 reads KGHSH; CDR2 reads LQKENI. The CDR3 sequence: CASSPDRGKWKETQYF. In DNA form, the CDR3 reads TGTGCCAGCTCACCAGACAGGGGGAAATGGAAGGAGACCCAGTACTTC.

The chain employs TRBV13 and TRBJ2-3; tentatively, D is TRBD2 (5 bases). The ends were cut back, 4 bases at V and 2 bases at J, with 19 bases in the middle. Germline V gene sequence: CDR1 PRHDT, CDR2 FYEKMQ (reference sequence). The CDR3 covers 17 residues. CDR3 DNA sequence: TGTGCCAGCAGCTATAGGCGGGTTGAATTCTTCACAGATACGCAGTATTTT. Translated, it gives CASSYRRVEFFTDTQYF.

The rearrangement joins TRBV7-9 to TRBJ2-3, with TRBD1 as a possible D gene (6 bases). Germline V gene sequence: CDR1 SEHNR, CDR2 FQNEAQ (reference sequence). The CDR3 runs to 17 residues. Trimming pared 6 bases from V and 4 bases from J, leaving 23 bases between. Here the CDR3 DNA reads TGTGCCAGCAGTTCCGAGGGGGTACCCTATCCTCCAGATACGCAGTATTTT. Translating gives CASSSEGVPYPPDTQYF.

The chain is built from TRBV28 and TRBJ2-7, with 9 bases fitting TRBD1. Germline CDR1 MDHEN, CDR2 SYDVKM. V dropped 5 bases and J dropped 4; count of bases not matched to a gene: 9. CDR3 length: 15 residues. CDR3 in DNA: TGTGCCAGCAGTCTAAGGACAGGGGTGCCGTACGAGCAGTACTTC. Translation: CASSLRTGVPYEQYF.

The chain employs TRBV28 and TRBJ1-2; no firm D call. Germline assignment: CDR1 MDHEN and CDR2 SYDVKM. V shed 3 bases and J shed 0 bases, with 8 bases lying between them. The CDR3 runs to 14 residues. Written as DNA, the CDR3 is TGTGCCAGCAGTTTCGGGGTTTCTAACTATGGCTACACCTTC. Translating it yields CASSFGVSNYGYTF.

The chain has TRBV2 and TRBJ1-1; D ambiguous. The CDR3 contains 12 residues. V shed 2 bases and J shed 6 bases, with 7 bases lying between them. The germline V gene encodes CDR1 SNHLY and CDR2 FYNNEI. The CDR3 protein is CASSEFVAEAFF. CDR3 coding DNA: TGTGCCAGCAGTGAATTTGTGGCTGAAGCTTTCTTT.

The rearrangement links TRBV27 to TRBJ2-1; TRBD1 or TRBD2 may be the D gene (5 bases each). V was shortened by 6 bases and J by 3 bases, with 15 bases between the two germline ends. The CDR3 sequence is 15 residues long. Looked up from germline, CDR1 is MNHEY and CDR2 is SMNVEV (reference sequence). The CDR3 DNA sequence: TGTGCCAGCAGACCAACTAGTGGGGGCTACAATGAGCAGTTCTTC. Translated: CASRPTSGGYNEQFF.

The CDR3 reads CASSLDRSSTGELFF. The CDR3 DNA is TGCGCCAGCAGCTTGGACAGGAGTTCCACCGGGGAGCTGTTTTTT. The V gene is TRBV5-1, the J gene TRBJ2-2, with D perhaps TRBD1 (5 bases). The CDR3 loop spans 15 amino acids. Germline assignment: CDR1 SGHRS and CDR2 YFSETQ. Trimming took 0 bases from V and 4 from J, leaving 10 bases between them. The full variable domain, with the rest looked up from reference TRBV5-1 and TRBJ2-2, is KAGVTQTPRYLIKTRGQQVTLSCSPISGHRSVSWYQQTPGQGLQFLFEYFSETQRNKGNFPGRFSGRQFSNSRSEMNVSTLELGDSALYLCASSLDRSSTGELFFGEGSRLTVL.

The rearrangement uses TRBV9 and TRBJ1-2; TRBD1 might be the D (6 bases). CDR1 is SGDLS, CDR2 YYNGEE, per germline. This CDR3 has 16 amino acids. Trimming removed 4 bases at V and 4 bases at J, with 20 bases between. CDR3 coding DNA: TGTGCCAGCAGCACCCACGGACAGAAGGAGGGCTATGGCTACACCTTC. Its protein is CASSTHGQKEGYGYTF.

The CDR3 region is CASSSRDEQYF. CDR3 bases: TGTGCCAGCAGCTCTAGGGACGAGCAGTACTTC. The chain joins TRBV7-9 to TRBJ2-7, with D hard to call. The length of the CDR3 is 11 residues. V shed 4 bases and J shed 5 bases, with 6 bases lying between them. The germline gives CDR1 SEHNR, CDR2 FQNEAQ (reference sequence).

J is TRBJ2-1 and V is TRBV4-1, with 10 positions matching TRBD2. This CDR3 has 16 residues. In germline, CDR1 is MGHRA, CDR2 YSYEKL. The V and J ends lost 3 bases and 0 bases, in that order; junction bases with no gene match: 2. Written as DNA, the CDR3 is TGCGCCAGCAGCCAGGCTAGCGGGAGCTCCTACAATGAGCAGTTCTTC. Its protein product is CASSQASGSSYNEQFF.

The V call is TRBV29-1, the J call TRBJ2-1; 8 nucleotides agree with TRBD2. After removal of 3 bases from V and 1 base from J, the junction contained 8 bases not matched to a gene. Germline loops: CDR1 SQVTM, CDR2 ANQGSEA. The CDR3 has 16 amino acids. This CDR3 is CSVDGLAVGSYNEQFF. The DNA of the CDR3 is TGCAGCGTTGACGGACTAGCTGTAGGTTCCTACAATGAGCAGTTCTTC.